This T cell receptor (beta chain) is drawn from a study of T cells in localized non-small cell lung cancer (dated by TCRdb to the early 2020s). Concerning the study at large: T cell repertoires of hundreds of early-stage NSCLC patients were analyzed, with tumors being compared against uninvolved tumor-adjacent lungs. All 220 or so NSCLC patients in the cohort were treatment-naive and had localized lung tumors that were resected. A mean age of 66.3 years was recorded for the NSCLC patients, of whom 129 were male and 95 to 110 were female.

Concerning this clone: Its target antigen remains unknown. Within one base of it there is no much larger clone, and no base qualities were kept.

Study-wide findings and limitations: Because of the exploratory design, TCR variables were selected using unadjusted p-values without false-discovery rate correction. A median of approximately 55 of the top 100 tumor clones were detected in paired uninvolved adjacent lung, and some 30 of these tumor clones were also found among the top 100 clones of the paired uninvolved adjacent lung. Higher T cell density in blood was associated with longer overall survival, whereas higher clonality in adjacent lung was associated with shorter survival. Uninvolved tumor-adjacent lung showed the highest T cell clonality, higher than tumor, which suggests more focused antigenic responses in the adjacent lung. Multi-region tumor sequencing was not performed, so intratumor heterogeneity could not be excluded.

The immunoSEQ Assay was used to sequence TCR beta CDR3 regions from DNA. The paper's data handling went like this. T cell density was computed as TCR beta template counts normalized to usable DNA estimated by amplifying housekeeping genes. Using the preseqR package, richness was estimated by extrapolating to 120,000 templates for tissue samples and 400,000 templates for PBMC samples. Clonality was taken to be one minus Pielou's evenness. Tissue-enriched TCRs were identified by differential abundance testing using productive amino-acid clonotypes, minimum total count 5 and alpha 0.1. The Jaccard Index and the Morisita Overlap Index were used to quantify repertoire overlap between compartments. GLIPH grouped TCR beta CDR3s together with public tetramer-defined viral CDR3s, and a viral motif had to include at least three viral sequences and also show V-gene enrichment. TCRdb limited this immuneACCESS table to in-frame rearrangements with V and J called. A share of clones is missing; checked studies link under half to unresolved V genes, and the rest is unexplained. That table gives V, J and clone size, and the DNA gave D and trimming. This sample lists over 40,000 clones; around nine tenths were detected once. The biggest ten clones account for about 2.8% of the sample.

At diagnosis, peripheral blood, uninvolved tumor-adjacent lung and tumor were collected and stored as a combination of fresh-frozen and FFPE material. For TCR repertoire profiling, the blood samples were analyzed as peripheral blood mononuclear cells. Counted from cysteine to phenylalanine, this CDR3 has 14 amino acids. Just CDR3 DNA is preserved here, 42 bases in frame from base 1. Trimming costs V 6 bases and J 0 bases, and their ends lie 15 bases apart. CDR1 and CDR2 are drawn from the germline V gene: SQVTM, ANQGSEA. This receptor was obtained from a female donor older than 55 with stage I squamous cell lung carcinoma. The sample was peripheral blood, taken before any cancer treatment. The sequence links TRBV29-1 to TRBJ2-7, with TRBD1 as a weak D call on 5 bases. The CDR3 reads CSVVDSWDSYEQYF. The DNA reads as follows: TGCAGCGTAGTAGACAGTTGGGACTCCTACGAGCAGTACTTC.